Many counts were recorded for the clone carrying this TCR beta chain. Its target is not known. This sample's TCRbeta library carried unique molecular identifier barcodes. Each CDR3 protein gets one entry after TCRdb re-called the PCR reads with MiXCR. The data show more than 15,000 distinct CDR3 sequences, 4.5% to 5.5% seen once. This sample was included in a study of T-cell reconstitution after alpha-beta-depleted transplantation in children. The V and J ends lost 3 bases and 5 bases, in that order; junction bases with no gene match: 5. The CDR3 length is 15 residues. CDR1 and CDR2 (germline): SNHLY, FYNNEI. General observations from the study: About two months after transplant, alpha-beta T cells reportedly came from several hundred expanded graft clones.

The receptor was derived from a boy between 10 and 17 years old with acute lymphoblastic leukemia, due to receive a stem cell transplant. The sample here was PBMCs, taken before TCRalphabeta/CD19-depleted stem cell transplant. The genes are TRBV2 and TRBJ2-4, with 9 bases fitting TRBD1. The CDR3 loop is CASSDPDRGENIQYF. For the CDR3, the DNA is TGTGCCAGCAGTGACCCAGACAGGGGGGAAAACATTCAGTACTTC.